Described below is a single TCR beta chain sequence and its context. Its specificity is unknown. The germline V gene encodes CDR1 SGHRS and CDR2 YFSETQ. V lost 0 bases to trimming and J lost 3 bases, with 10 bases between them. The CDR3 is 14 residues long. The data were taken from a study of cytomegalovirus exposure and HLA in healthy donors. The study's findings and limits: A missense DCLRE1C variant was associated with V- and J-gene trimming of TCR beta chains in a later analysis, and an independent cohort replicated the association. Indistinguishability led to the exclusion of some V segments, TRBV6-2 and TRBV6-3 included.

PCR used 60 Vbeta primers and 13 Jbeta primers. Authors' processing steps: Later work found about 80 million unique TCR beta chains, with 9 million to 13 million shared. Data came from immunoSEQ multiplex PCR; TCRdb stores just in-frame clones and leaves some out. V, J and clone size derive from that table, while D and trimming were established from the DNA sequence. The sample lists 110,000 or so clones, approximately 67% occurring once. The receptor was isolated from a man between 18 and 35 years old in good health and CMV-seropositive. The sequenced material came from PBMCs. The rearrangement joins TRBV5-1 to TRBJ2-7, with D perhaps matching TRBD1 (6 bases). For the CDR3, the DNA is TGCGCCAGCAGCTTGGGTTCAGGGGTCTACGAGCAGTACGTC. Amino acid sequence: CASSLGSGVYEQYV.